The rows below give T cell receptor beta chains drawn from one sample of a study of human thymus T cells. Only in-frame clones appear in the TCRdb table, and some are missing; sequencing was by immunoSEQ multiplex PCR. This repertoire shows roughly 120,000 clones, over 85% found once; its top ten account for under 0.025%. Sequencing was performed on thymus tissue. The receptors were gathered from a boy in the first two years of life with a congenital heart defect but otherwise immunologically healthy. The CDR3 runs from the conserved cysteine through the conserved F or W. The D gene is left open where the match is weak. Some rows mark clone size as missing; the rest say once, few, many or name a class of expanded clone.

>TRBJ1-3|TRBV30|.|.
CAWSAQGNTIYF
TGTGCCTGGAGTGCCCAAGGGAACACCATATATTTT
>TRBJ2-7|TRBV2|.|.
CASRQYEGHEQYF
TGTGCCAGCAGACAGTATGAGGGGCACGAGCAGTACTTC
>TRBJ2-1|TRBV28|.|TRBD1
CASSLNRGDYNEQFF
TGTGCCAGCAGTTTGAACAGGGGCGACTACAATGAGCAGTTCTTC
>TRBJ1-3|TRBV5-6|.|.
CASSLGGYLSGNTIYF
TGTGCCAGCAGCTTGGGTGGGTATCTGTCTGGAAACACCATATATTTT
>TRBJ1-1|TRBV6-6|.|.
CATRGVNTEAFF
TGTGCGACTCGGGGAGTGAACACTGAAGCTTTCTTT
>TRBJ2-7|TRBV28|.|.
CASSRKAKLAYEQYF
TGTGCCAGCAGCCGTAAAGCAAAATTGGCCTACGAGCAGTACTTC
>TRBJ1-4|TRBV19|.|TRBD1
CASTPGQGWEKLFF
TGTGCCAGTACCCCGGGACAGGGTTGGGAAAAACTGTTTTTT
>TRBJ1-5|TRBV15|.|.
CATSGRQISNQPQHF
TGTGCCACCAGCGGCAGACAGATTAGCAATCAGCCCCAGCATTTT
>TRBJ1-5|TRBV15|.|.
CATSRQGAGKIGYQPQHF
TGTGCCACCAGCAGACAAGGAGCAGGGAAGATTGGTTATCAGCCCCAGCATTTT
>TRBJ2-7|TRBV20-1|.|.
CSAKSSYEQYF
TGCAGTGCCAAAAGCTCCTACGAGCAGTACTTC
>TRBJ1-5|TRBV6-1|once|TRBD1
CASSGRDRGPIEPQHF
TGTGCCAGCAGTGGCCGGGACAGGGGACCAATTGAGCCCCAGCATTTT
>TRBJ2-3|TRBV4-2|.|TRBD2
CASSQELAGVLDTQYF
TGTGCCAGCAGCCAAGAGTTGGCGGGGGTCTTAGATACGCAGTATTTT
>TRBJ1-1|TRBV10-3|.|.
CASTWKVEGGDTEAFF
TGTGCCAGCACCTGGAAGGTGGAGGGGGGGGACACTGAAGCTTTCTTT
>TRBJ2-3|TRBV7-9|.|.
CASSLILTDTQYF
TGTGCCAGCAGCTTAATCCTCACAGATACGCAGTATTTT
>TRBJ2-1|TRBV20-1|.|.
CSAREGNEQFF
TGCAGTGCTAGAGAAGGGAATGAGCAGTTCTTC
>TRBJ2-2|TRBV7-5|.|.
CARSKPGLAGGTNTGELFF
TGTGCCAGAAGCAAACCGGGACTAGCGGGGGGGACGAACACCGGGGAGCTGTTTTTT
>TRBJ1-3|TRBV5-1|.|.
CASSPGSDRNTIYF
TGCGCCAGCAGCCCCGGATCCGATCGAAACACCATATATTTT
>TRBJ2-7|TRBV9|once|.
CASSVGPGRGLSYEQYF
TGTGCCAGCAGCGTAGGACCCGGGCGGGGGCTCTCCTACGAGCAGTACTTC
>TRBJ1-2|TRBV7-9|.|.
CASSPNLGQDWYGYTF
TGTGCCAGCAGCCCAAATTTGGGTCAAGATTGGTATGGCTACACCTTC
>TRBJ1-4|TRBV5-1|.|TRBD1
CASSLGGQGPQKLFF
TGCGCCAGCAGTTTGGGGGGACAGGGCCCTCAAAAACTGTTTTTT
>TRBJ2-5|TRBV7-9|.|TRBD2
CASSNPSGGLPGTQYF
TGTGCCAGCAGCAACCCTAGCGGGGGCCTCCCTGGGACCCAGTACTTC
>TRBJ2-2|TRBV7-2|.|TRBD1
CASSLEQGVDTGELFF
TGTGCCAGCAGCTTAGAACAGGGGGTCGACACCGGGGAGCTGTTTTTT
>TRBJ2-7|TRBV28|.|TRBD1
CASSLIDRGRLKRRYEQYF
TGTGCCAGCAGTTTAATTGACAGGGGGCGCCTCAAGCGCAGGTACGAGCAGTACTTC
>TRBJ1-3|TRBV4-1|.|.
CASSQVQGHRGNTIYF
TGCGCCAGCAGCCAAGTACAGGGACATCGGGGAAACACCATATATTTT
>TRBJ1-5|TRBV28|.|.
CASSRHTVGGVRPQHF
TGTGCCAGCAGTCGTCACACCGTAGGGGGGGTGAGGCCCCAGCATTTT
>TRBJ2-1|TRBV30|.|.
CAWGLHPNEQFF
TGTGCCTGGGGCCTTCACCCCAATGAGCAGTTCTTC
>TRBJ1-2|TRBV19|once|.
CASSIAGGGYYGYTF
TGTGCCAGTAGTATTGCGGGGGGCGGTTACTATGGCTACACCTTC
>TRBJ2-2|TRBV7-2|.|.
CASSFLGRREPTWTGELFF
TGTGCCAGCAGCTTCTTAGGACGCAGGGAGCCAACGTGGACCGGGGAGCTGTTTTTT
>TRBJ1-2|TRBV5-8|.|.
CASSKGPDASGYTF
TGTGCCAGCAGTAAAGGGCCGGACGCCTCGGGCTACACCTTC
>TRBJ1-1|TRBV4-3|.|.
CASGQDWGGTEAFF
TGCGCCAGCGGCCAAGATTGGGGGGGCACTGAAGCTTTCTTT
>TRBJ1-2|TRBV28|.|TRBD1
CASSFLSGQGSSGGYTF
TGTGCCAGCAGTTTTTTGTCGGGACAGGGCAGTTCTGGTGGCTACACCTTC
>TRBJ1-3|TRBV19|.|.
CARDKENTIYF
TGTGCCAGGGACAAGGAAAACACCATATATTTT
>TRBJ2-7|TRBV28|.|.
CASRLGRGEQYF
TGTGCCAGCAGACTCGGCCGAGGCGAGCAGTACTTC
>TRBJ2-5|TRBV7-9|.|.
CASTPGRGETQYF
TGTGCCAGCACCCCTGGGCGGGGAGAGACCCAGTACTTC
>TRBJ1-5|TRBV23-1|once|.
CASSRPGMTVQNQPQHF
TGCGCCAGCAGTCGACCCGGGATGACAGTTCAAAATCAGCCCCAGCATTTT
>TRBJ2-7|TRBV5-1|.|TRBD1
CASSVQGPPYEQYF
TGCGCCAGCAGCGTACAGGGGCCGCCGTACGAGCAGTACTTC
>TRBJ2-7|TRBV6-1|.|.
CASSDIRQWSSYEQYF
TGTGCCAGCAGTGACATCCGGCAGTGGAGCTCCTACGAGCAGTACTTC
>TRBJ2-5|TRBV5-1|.|.
CASSLWGGARQETQYF
TGCGCCAGCAGCCTATGGGGGGGGGCGCGTCAAGAGACCCAGTACTTC
>TRBJ1-1|TRBV4-3|.|.
CASSQAQGNNEAFF
TGCGCCAGCAGCCAAGCCCAGGGGAACAATGAAGCTTTCTTT
>TRBJ1-1|TRBV14|few|.
CASSGLNTEAFF
TGTGCCAGCAGCGGGTTGAACACTGAAGCTTTCTTT
>TRBJ2-7|TRBV7-8|.|.
CASSFGGGSTYEQYF
TGTGCCAGCAGCTTCGGGGGTGGGAGCACCTACGAGCAGTACTTC
>TRBJ1-1|TRBV7-2|.|TRBD1
CASSSPGTGRLGEAFF
TGTGCCAGCAGTTCTCCCGGGACAGGGAGACTCGGTGAAGCTTTCTTT
>TRBJ2-5|TRBV13|.|.
CASSSRHVRQETQYF
TGTGCCAGCAGCTCCCGACACGTTCGCCAAGAGACCCAGTACTTC
>TRBJ2-7|TRBV29-1|.|.
CSVELPLTGRVYEQYF
TGCAGCGTTGAACTCCCTCTGACAGGACGCGTCTACGAGCAGTACTTC
>TRBJ1-2|TRBV5-6|.|.
CASSLAPTTGTNF
TGTGCCAGCAGCTTGGCTCCCACAACCGGGACGAACTTC
>TRBJ1-5|TRBV10-1|.|.
CASNRVEIEGNQPQHF
TGCGCCAGCAACAGGGTGGAAATCGAGGGCAATCAGCCCCAGCATTTT
>TRBJ2-2|TRBV7-6|once|.
CASSLSGPGELFF
TGTGCCAGCAGCTTAAGTGGCCCCGGGGAGCTGTTTTTT
>TRBJ2-3|TRBV4-2|.|.
CASSQGGANTDTQYF
TGTGCCAGCAGCCAAGGCGGGGCGAACACAGATACGCAGTATTTT
>TRBJ1-2|TRBV29-1|.|TRBD1
CSVIDMRDRGCGYTF
TGCAGCGTTATTGATATGAGGGACAGGGGTTGTGGCTACACCTTC
>TRBJ2-1|TRBV30|.|TRBD2
CALTTSVWGTSGEPPSYNEQFF
TGTGCCCTAACAACGTCAGTCTGGGGGACTAGCGGGGAACCACCCTCCTACAATGAGCAGTTCTTC
>TRBJ1-4|TRBV9|.|.
CASSGGSNEKLFF
TGTGCCAGCAGCGGGGGCAGCAATGAAAAACTGTTTTTT
>TRBJ2-3|TRBV5-1|.|TRBD1
CASSPAGDRADTQYF
TGCGCCAGCAGCCCTGCAGGGGACAGGGCAGATACGCAGTATTTT
>TRBJ2-1|TRBV6-5|.|TRBD2
CASSYRRRGGHNEQFF
TGTGCCAGCAGTTACCGGCGGCGGGGGGGCCATAATGAGCAGTTCTTC
>TRBJ1-6|TRBV9|few|.
CASSGRESVDSPLHF
TGTGCCAGCAGCGGACGGGAGTCAGTGGATTCACCCCTCCACTTT
>TRBJ1-1|TRBV29-1|.|TRBD1
CSALTTGGTEAFF
TGCAGCGCCCTCACGACAGGGGGCACTGAAGCTTTCTTT
>TRBJ2-1|TRBV28|.|.
CASSLGSGEQFF
TGTGCCAGCAGTTTAGGTTCGGGTGAGCAGTTCTTC